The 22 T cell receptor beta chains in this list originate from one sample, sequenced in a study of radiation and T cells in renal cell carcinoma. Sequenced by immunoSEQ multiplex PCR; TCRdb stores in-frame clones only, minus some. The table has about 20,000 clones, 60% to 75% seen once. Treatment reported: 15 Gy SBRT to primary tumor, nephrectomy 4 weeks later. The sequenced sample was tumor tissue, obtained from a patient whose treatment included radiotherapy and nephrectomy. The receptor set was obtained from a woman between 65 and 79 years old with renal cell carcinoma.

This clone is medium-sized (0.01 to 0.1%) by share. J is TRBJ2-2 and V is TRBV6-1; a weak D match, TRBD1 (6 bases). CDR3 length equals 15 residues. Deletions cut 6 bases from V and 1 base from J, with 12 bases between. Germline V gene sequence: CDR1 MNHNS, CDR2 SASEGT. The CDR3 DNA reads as TGTGCCAGCAGGTCGGGACACCGGAACACCGGGGAGCTGTTTTTT. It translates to CASRSGHRNTGELFF.

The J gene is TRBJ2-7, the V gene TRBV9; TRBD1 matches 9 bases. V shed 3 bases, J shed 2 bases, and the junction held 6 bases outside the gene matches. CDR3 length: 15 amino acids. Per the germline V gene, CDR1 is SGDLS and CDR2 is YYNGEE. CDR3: CASSAHGTGPYEQYF. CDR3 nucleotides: TGTGCCAGCAGCGCACACGGGACAGGGCCCTACGAGCAGTACTTC.

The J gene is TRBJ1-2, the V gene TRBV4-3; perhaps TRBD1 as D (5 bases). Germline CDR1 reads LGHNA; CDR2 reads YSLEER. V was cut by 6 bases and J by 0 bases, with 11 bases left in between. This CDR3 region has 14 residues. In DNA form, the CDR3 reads TGCGCCAGCAGTCCGGGACGCTCTAACTATGGCTACACCTTC. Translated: CASSPGRSNYGYTF.

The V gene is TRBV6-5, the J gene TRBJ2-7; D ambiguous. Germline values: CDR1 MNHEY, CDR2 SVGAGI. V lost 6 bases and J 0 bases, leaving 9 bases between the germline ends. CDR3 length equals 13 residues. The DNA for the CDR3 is TGTGCCAGCAGGGACGTAAACTCCTACGAGCAGTACTTC. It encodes CASRDVNSYEQYF.

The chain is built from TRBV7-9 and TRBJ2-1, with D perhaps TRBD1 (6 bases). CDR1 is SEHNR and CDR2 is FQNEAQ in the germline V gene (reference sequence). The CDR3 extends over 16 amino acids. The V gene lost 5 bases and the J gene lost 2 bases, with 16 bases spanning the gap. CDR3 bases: TGTGCCAGCAGCGGGGTGGGGGCAGACCCCTACAATGAGCAGTTCTTC. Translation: CASSGVGADPYNEQFF.

In nucleotides, the CDR3 is TGTGCCAGCAGCCTCAGGGGGCTTCGTGAAAAACTGTTTTTT. Translation gives CASSLRGLREKLFF. The chain combines TRBV6-4 with TRBJ1-4; 8 nucleotides agree with TRBD1. The germline gives CDR1 MRHNA, CDR2 SNTAGT. Trimming at V came to 6 bases and at J to 7 bases, leaving 7 bases not matched to a gene. The CDR3 has 14 residues.

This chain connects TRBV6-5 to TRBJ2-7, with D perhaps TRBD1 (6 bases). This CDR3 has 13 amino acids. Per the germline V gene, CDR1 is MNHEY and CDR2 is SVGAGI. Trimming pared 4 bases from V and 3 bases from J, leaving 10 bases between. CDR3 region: CASSSGVFYEQYF. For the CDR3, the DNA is TGTGCCAGCAGTTCAGGGGTTTTCTACGAGCAGTACTTC.

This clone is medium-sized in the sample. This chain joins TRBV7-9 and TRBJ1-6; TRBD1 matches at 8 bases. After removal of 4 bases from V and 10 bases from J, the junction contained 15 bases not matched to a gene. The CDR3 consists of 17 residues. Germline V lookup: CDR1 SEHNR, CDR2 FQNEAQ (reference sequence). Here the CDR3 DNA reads TGTGCCAGCAGCTCACACGAGAGGACAGGGATAAGGTCACCCCTCCACTTT. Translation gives CASSSHERTGIRSPLHF.

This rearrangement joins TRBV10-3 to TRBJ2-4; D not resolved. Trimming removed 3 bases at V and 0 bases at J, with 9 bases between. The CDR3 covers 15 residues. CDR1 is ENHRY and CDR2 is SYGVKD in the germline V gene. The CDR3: CAISDPLLAKNIQYF. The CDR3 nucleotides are TGTGCCATCAGTGACCCATTGTTAGCCAAAAACATTCAGTACTTC.

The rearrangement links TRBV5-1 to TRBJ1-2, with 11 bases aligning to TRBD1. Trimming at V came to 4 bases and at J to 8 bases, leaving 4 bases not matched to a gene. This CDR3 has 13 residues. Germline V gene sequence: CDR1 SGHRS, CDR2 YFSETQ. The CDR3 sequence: CASSEGQGVGYTF. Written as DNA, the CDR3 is TGCGCCAGCAGCGAGGGACAGGGGGTCGGCTACACCTTC.

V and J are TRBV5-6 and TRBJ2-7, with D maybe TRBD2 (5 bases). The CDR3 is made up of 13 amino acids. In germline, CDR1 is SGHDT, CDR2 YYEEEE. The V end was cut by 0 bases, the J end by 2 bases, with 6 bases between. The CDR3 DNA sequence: TGTGCCAGCAGCTTGGTGACTACCTACGAGCAGTACTTC. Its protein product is CASSLVTTYEQYF.

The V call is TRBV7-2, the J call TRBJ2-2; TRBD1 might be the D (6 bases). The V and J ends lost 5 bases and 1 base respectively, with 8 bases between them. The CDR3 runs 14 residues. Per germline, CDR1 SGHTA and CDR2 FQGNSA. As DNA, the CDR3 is TGTGCCAGCAGCACGGGACAGAACACCGGGGAGCTGTTTTTT. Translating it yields CASSTGQNTGELFF. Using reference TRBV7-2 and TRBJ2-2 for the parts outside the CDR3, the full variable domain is GAGVSQSPSNKVTEKGKDVELRCDPISGHTALYWYRQSLGQGLEFLIYFQGNSAPDKSGLPSDRFSAERTGGSVSTLTIQRTQQEDSAVYLCASSTGQNTGELFFGEGSRLTVL.

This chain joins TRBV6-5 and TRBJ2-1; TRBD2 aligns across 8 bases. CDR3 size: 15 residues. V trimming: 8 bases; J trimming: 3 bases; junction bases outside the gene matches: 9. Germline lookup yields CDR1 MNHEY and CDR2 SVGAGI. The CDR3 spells CASAAAAGDYNEQFF. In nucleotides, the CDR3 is TGTGCCAGCGCCGCCGCAGCGGGGGACTACAATGAGCAGTTCTTC.

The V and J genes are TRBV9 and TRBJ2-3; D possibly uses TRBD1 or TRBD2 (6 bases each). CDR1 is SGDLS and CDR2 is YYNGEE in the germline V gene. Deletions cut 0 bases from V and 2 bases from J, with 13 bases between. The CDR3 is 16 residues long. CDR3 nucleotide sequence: TGTGCCAGCAGCGTAGGGAATTGGGGGGCCACAGATACGCAGTATTTT. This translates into CASSVGNWGATDTQYF.

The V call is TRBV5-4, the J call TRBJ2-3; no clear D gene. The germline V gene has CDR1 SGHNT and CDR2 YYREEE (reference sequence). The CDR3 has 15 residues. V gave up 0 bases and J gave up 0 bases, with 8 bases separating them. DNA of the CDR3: TGTGCCAGCAGCTTGGGGCGCACTAGCACAGATACGCAGTATTTT. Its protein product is CASSLGRTSTDTQYF.

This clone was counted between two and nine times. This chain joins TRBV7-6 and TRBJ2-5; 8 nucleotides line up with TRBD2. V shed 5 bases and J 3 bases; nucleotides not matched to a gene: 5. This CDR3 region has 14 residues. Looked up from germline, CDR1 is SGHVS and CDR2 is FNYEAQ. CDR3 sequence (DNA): TGTGCCAGCAGCCCCGGGACTAGAAAAGAGACCCAGTACTTC. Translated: CASSPGTRKETQYF.

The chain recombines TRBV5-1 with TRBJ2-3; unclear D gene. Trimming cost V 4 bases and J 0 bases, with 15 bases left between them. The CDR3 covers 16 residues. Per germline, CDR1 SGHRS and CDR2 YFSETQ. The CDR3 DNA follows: TGCGCCAGCAGCCCCCTTATGGCCACTAGCACAGATACGCAGTATTTT. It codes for CASSPLMATSTDTQYF.

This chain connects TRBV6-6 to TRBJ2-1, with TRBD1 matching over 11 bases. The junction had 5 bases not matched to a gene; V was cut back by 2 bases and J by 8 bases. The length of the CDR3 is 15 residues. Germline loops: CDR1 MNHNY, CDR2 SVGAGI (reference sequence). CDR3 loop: CASSYGGTGGDEQFF. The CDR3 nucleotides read TGTGCCAGCAGTTACGGCGGGACAGGGGGAGATGAGCAGTTCTTC.

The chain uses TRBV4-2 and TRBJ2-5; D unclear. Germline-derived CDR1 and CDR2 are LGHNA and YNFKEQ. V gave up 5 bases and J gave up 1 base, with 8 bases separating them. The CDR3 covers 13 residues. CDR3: CASSFPFQETQYF. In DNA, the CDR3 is TGTGCCAGCAGCTTTCCATTCCAAGAGACCCAGTACTTC.

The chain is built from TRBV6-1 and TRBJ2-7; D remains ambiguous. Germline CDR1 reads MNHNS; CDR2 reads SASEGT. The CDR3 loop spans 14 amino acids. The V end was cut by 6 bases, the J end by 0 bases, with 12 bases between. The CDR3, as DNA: TGTGCCAGCAGAGACACCAGTTCCTCCTACGAGCAGTACTTC. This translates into CASRDTSSSYEQYF.

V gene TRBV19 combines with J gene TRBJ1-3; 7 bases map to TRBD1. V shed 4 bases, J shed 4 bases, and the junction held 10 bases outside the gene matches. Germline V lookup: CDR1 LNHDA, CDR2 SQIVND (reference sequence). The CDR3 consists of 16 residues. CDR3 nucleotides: TGTGCCAGTAGTACCGACAGGGTCTCAGAAGGAAACACCATATATTTT. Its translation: CASSTDRVSEGNTIYF.

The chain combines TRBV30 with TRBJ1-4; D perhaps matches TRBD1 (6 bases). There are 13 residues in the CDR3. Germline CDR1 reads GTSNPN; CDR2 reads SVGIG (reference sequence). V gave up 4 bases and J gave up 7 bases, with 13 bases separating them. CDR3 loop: CAWNRGTGEKLFF. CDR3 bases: TGTGCCTGGAATAGGGGGACCGGTGAAAAACTGTTTTTT.